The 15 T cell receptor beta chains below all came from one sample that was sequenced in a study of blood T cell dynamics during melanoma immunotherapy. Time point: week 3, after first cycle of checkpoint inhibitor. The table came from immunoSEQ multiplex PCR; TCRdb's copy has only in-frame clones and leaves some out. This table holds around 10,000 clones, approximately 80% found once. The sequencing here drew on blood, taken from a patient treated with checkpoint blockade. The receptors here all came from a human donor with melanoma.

The CDR3 nucleotides are TGTGCCAGCAGTTTGAGACAGGGGGGCTCTGGAAACACCATATATTTT. This gives the protein CASSLRQGGSGNTIYF. The genes are TRBV28 and TRBJ1-3, with 9 bases fitting TRBD1. V shed 3 bases, J shed 0 bases, and the junction held 3 bases outside the gene matches. This CDR3 has 16 residues. Germline loops: CDR1 MDHEN, CDR2 SYDVKM.

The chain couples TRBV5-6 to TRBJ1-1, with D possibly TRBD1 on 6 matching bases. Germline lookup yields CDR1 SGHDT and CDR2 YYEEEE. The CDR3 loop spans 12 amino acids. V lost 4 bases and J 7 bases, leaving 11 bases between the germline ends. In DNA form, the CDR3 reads TGTGCCAGCAGCATAAGGGGGGGTGAAGCTTTCTTT. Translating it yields CASSIRGGEAFF. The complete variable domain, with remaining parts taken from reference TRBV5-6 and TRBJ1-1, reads DAGVTQSPTHLIKTRGQQVTLRCSPKSGHDTVSWYQQALGQGPQFIFQYYEEEERQRGNFPDRFSGHQFPNYSSELNVNALLLGDSALYLCASSIRGGEAFFGQGTRLTVV.

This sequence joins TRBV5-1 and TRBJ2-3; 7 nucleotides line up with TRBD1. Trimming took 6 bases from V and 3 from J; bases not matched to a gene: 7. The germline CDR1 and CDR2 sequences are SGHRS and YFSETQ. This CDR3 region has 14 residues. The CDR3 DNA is TGCGCCAGCAAAGACAGGGAAAGGACAGATACGCAGTATTTT. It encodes CASKDRERTDTQYF.

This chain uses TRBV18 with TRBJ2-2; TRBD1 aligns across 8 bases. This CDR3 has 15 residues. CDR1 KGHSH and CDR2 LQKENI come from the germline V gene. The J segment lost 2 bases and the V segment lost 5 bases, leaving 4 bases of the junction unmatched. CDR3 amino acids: CASSAGQGNTGELFF. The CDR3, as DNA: TGTGCCAGCTCAGCAGGACAGGGTAACACCGGGGAGCTGTTTTTT.

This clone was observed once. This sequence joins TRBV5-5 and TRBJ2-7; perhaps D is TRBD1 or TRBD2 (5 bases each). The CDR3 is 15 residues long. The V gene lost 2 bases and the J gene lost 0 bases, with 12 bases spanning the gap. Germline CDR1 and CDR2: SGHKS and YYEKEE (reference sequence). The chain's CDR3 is CASSFSAGTSYEQYF. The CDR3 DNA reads TGTGCCAGCAGCTTCTCCGCAGGGACCTCCTACGAGCAGTACTTC.

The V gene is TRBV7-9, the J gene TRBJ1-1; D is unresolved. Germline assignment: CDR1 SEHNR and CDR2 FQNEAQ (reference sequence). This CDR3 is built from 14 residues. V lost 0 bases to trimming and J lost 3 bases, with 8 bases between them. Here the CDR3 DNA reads TGTGCCAGCAGCTTAGCAGGGTACGACACTGAAGCTTTCTTT. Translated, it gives CASSLAGYDTEAFF.

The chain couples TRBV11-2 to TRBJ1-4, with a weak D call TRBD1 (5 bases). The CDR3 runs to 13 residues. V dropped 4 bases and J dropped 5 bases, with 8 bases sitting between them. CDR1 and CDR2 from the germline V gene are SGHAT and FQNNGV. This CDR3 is CASSWGRNEKLFF. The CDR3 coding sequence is TGTGCCAGCAGCTGGGGGAGAAATGAAAAACTGTTTTTT.

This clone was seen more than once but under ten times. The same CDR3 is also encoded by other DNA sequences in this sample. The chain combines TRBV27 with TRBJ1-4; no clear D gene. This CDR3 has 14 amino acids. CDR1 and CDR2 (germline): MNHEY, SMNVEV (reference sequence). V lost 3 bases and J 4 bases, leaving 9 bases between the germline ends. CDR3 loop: CASSFKGNNEKLFF. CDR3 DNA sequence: TGTGCCAGCAGTTTCAAGGGTAATAATGAAAAACTGTTTTTT.

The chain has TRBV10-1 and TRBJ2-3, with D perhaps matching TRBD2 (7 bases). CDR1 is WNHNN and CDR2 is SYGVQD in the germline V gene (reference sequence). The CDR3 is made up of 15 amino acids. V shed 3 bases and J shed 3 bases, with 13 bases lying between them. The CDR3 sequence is CASSDRGASTDTQYF. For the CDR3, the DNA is TGCGCCAGCAGTGATCGGGGGGCTTCGACAGATACGCAGTATTTT.

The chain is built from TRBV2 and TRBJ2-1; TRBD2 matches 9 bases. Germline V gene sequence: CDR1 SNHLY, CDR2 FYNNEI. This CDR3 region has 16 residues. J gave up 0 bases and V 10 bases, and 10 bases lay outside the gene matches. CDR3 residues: CAKEDLAGSSYNEQFF. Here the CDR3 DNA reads TGTGCCAAAGAGGACCTAGCGGGAAGCTCCTACAATGAGCAGTTCTTC.

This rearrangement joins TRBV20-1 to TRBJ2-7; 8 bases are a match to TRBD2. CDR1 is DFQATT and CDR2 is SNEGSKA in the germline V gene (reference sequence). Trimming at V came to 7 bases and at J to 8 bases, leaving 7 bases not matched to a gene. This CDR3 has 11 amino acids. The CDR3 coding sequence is TGCAGTGGCCAGCGGGAGTCAAAGCAGTACTTC. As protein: CSGQRESKQYF.

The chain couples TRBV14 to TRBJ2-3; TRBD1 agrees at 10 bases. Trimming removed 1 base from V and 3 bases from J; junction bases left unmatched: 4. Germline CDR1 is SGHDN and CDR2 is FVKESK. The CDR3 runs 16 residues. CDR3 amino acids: CASSQGDRGGTDTQYF. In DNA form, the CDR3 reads TGTGCCAGCAGCCAAGGGGACAGGGGTGGGACAGATACGCAGTATTTT. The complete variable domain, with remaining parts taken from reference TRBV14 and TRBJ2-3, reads EAGVTQFPSHSVIEKGQTVTLRCDPISGHDNLYWYRRVMGKEIKFLLHFVKESKQDESGMPNNRFLAERTGGTYSTLKVQPAELEDSGVYFCASSQGDRGGTDTQYFGPGTRLTVL.

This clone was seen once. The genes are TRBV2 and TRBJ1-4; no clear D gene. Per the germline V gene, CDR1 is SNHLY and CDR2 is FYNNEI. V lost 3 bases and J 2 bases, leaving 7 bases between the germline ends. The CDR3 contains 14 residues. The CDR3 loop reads CASSDTGTNEKLFF. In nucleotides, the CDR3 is TGTGCCAGCAGTGATACGGGTACTAATGAAAAACTGTTTTTT.

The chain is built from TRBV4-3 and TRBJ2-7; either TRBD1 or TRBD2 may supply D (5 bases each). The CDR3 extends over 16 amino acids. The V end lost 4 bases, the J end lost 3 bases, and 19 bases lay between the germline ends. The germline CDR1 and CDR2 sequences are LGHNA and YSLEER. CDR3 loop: CASSPTLTAEYYEQYF. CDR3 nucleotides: TGCGCCAGCAGCCCCACTTTGACAGCGGAGTACTACGAGCAGTACTTC.

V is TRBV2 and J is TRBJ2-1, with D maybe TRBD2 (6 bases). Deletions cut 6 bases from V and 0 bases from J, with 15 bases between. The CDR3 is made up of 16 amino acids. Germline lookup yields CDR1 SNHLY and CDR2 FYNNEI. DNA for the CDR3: TGTGCCAGCAGAGCATTAGCGGTCCCCTCCTACAATGAGCAGTTCTTC. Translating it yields CASRALAVPSYNEQFF.